The 17 T cell receptor beta chains reported below all come from one sample, sequenced in a study of regulatory T cells in long-lasting Graves disease. Specified time point: persistent/refractory GD, antithyroid drugs over 5 years with positive TRAb. From RNA extracted from PBMCs, the TCR library was made. According to the study, TCR beta libraries were built with iRepertoire HTBI primers and CDR3-region Arm-PCR. Via MiXCR, TCRdb re-called the multiplex PCR reads, giving one row per CDR3 protein. The sample lists under 500,000 distinct CDR3 sequences; under 25% were seen once. This specimen was peripheral blood mononuclear cells (PBMCs), taken when the disease was refractory, from a patient treated with antithyroid drugs. The receptors were gathered from a female donor with Graves disease.

Many counts were recorded for this clonotype. The chain carries TRBV6-1 and TRBJ2-7; D may be TRBD1 (6 bases). The germline CDR1 and CDR2 sequences are MNHNS and SASEGT. Trimming removed 4 bases at V and 3 bases at J, with 16 bases between. The CDR3 is 15 amino acids. The CDR3 coding sequence is TGTGCCAGCAGTGCCCACAGGGATTTCAGCTACGAGCAGTACTTC. It specifies CASSAHRDFSYEQYF.

The chain recombines TRBV9 with TRBJ2-7; D might be TRBD1 or TRBD2, each matching 5 bases. The CDR3 has 15 amino acids. Trimming removed 3 bases at V and 5 bases at J, with 18 bases between. Germline assignment: CDR1 SGDLS and CDR2 YYNGEE. The CDR3 DNA reads TGTGCCAGCAGCGGCAGTGGGGGAAGTAACCACGAGCAGTACTTC. Its translation is CASSGSGGSNHEQYF.

This clonotype was recorded many times. This sequence joins TRBV7-2 and TRBJ1-5, with a possible D match to TRBD1 (5 bases). The germline V gene encodes CDR1 SGHTA and CDR2 FQGNSA. CDR3 length equals 15 residues. V was shortened by 1 base and J by 2 bases, with 9 bases between the two germline ends. CDR3 nucleotides: TGTGCCAGCAGCTTAGGTTGGGGGGGCAATCAGCCCCAGCATTTT. This gives the protein CASSLGWGGNQPQHF.

This clonotype was seen ten or more times. This rearrangement joins TRBV29-1 to TRBJ2-2, with TRBD2 matching 10 bases. The V and J ends lost 7 bases and 2 bases, in that order; junction bases with no gene match: 10. Germline V gene sequence: CDR1 SQVTM, CDR2 ANQGSEA. The CDR3 loop spans 16 amino acids. CDR3 sequence: CSAGPLAGVNTGELFF. DNA of the CDR3: TGCAGCGCCGGACCGCTAGCGGGAGTTAACACCGGGGAGCTGTTTTTT.

This clonotype was recorded a few times. The chain joins TRBV27 to TRBJ1-3, with 7 bases that match TRBD1. Germline trimming cut 5 bases from V and 6 bases from J; bases unmatched to any gene: 7. From germline, CDR1 is MNHEY and CDR2 SMNVEV (reference sequence). The CDR3 totals 14 residues. In DNA, the CDR3 is TGTGCCAGCAGTCTAACAGGGGTGACAAACACCATATATTTT. The encoded protein is CASSLTGVTNTIYF.

This clonotype was seen ten or more times. This chain joins TRBV15 and TRBJ1-5; the D is unclear. Germline V CDR1 and CDR2: LNHNV, YYDKDF (reference sequence). The CDR3 is 16 amino acids. Trimming shortened V by 4 bases and J by 0 bases, and 13 bases separated the two germline ends. The CDR3 DNA reads TGTGCCACCAGCACGCGACGGGATTATAGCAATCAGCCCCAGCATTTT. This codes for CATSTRRDYSNQPQHF.

This clonotype was seen many times. J is TRBJ1-2 and V is TRBV6-5; unclear D gene. Germline V gene data show CDR1 as MNHEY and CDR2 as SVGAGI. Trimming shortened V by 0 bases and J by 5 bases, and 10 bases separated the two germline ends. This CDR3 has 14 residues. CDR3 sequence (DNA): TGTGCCAGCAGTTACTCGAGAGGGAATTATGGCTACACCTTC. Protein sequence: CASSYSRGNYGYTF.

This clonotype was seen repeatedly, ten times or more. The rearrangement uses TRBV27 and TRBJ1-2; the match to TRBD1 covers 8 bases. Trimming cost V 8 bases and J 8 bases; bases outside gene matches: 10. Germline-derived CDR1 and CDR2 are MNHEY and SMNVEV (reference sequence). This CDR3 is 13 amino acids long. DNA of the CDR3: TGTGCCAGCCGACAACAGGGGGGAGGCGGCTACACCTTC. It translates to CASRQQGGGGYTF.

The chain links TRBV25-1 to TRBJ2-5; TRBD1 aligns across 9 bases. The CDR3 extends over 15 amino acids. Germline CDR1 MGHDK, CDR2 SYGVNS. The J segment lost 1 base and the V segment lost 5 bases, leaving 5 bases of the junction unmatched. DNA of the CDR3: TGTGCCAGCAGTAAACGGACAGGGGCCCAAGAGACCCAGTACTTC. Protein sequence: CASSKRTGAQETQYF.

The sample holds many counts of this clonotype. This sequence joins TRBV5-1 and TRBJ2-7; TRBD1 might be the D (6 bases). This CDR3 is 12 amino acids long. V was clipped by 3 bases and J by 6 bases, with 10 bases between them. Germline CDR1 SGHRS, CDR2 YFSETQ. The CDR3, as DNA: TGCGCCAGCAGCTCTACAGGGCCCGAGCAGTACTTC. This encodes CASSSTGPEQYF. Supplemented by reference TRBV5-1 and TRBJ2-7, the full variable domain reads KAGVTQTPRYLIKTRGQQVTLSCSPISGHRSVSWYQQTPGQGLQFLFEYFSETQRNKGNFPGRFSGRQFSNSRSEMNVSTLELGDSALYLCASSSTGPEQYFGPGTRLTVT.

The gene calls are TRBV7-9 and TRBJ2-2; 9 positions match TRBD1. V was pared by 5 bases and J by 6 bases, with 19 bases of the junction left unmatched. CDR1 and CDR2 from the germline V gene are SEHNR and FQNEAQ (reference sequence). This CDR3 spans 19 amino acids. The CDR3 loop reads CASSPHYGLADRGPGELFF. In nucleotides, the CDR3 is TGTGCCAGCAGCCCACATTACGGTTTAGCGGACAGGGGCCCCGGGGAGCTGTTTTTT.

This clonotype came up many times. The chain couples TRBV7-8 to TRBJ2-5, with TRBD1 matching 10 bases. The CDR3 has 16 amino acids. Germline V gene sequence: CDR1 SGHVS, CDR2 FQNEAQ. V lost 5 bases to trimming and J lost 1 base; unmatched junction nucleotides: 7. The CDR3 loop reads CASSQVGQGVQETQYF. DNA for the CDR3: TGTGCCAGCAGCCAGGTTGGACAGGGGGTCCAAGAGACCCAGTACTTC.

This clonotype turned up a few times. This chain connects TRBV14 to TRBJ1-1; 7 positions agree with TRBD1. Germline lookup yields CDR1 SGHDN and CDR2 FVKESK. Trimming removed 4 bases from V and 5 bases from J; junction bases left unmatched: 4. The CDR3 loop spans 13 amino acids. The CDR3 DNA reads TGTGCCAGCAGCCGACTACAGGGGACTGAAGCTTTCTTT. Protein sequence: CASSRLQGTEAFF.

This clonotype was picked up many times. The genes are TRBV2 and TRBJ2-5; the D is unclear. This CDR3 is built from 13 residues. Trimming stripped 7 bases from V and 5 bases from J, with 14 bases between. CDR1 is SNHLY, CDR2 FYNNEI, per germline. The CDR3 DNA reads TGTGCCAGCATCCCCCCGGGTTGGGAGACCCAGTACTTC. Translation: CASIPPGWETQYF.

This chain uses TRBV4-2 with TRBJ2-7, with D unresolved. V dropped 0 bases and J dropped 5 bases, with 11 bases sitting between them. CDR1 and CDR2 (germline): LGHNA, YNFKEQ. CDR3 length: 14 residues. CDR3 in DNA: TGTGCCAGCAGCCAAGACCTTTGGTCCCACGAGCAGTACTTC. Translated, it gives CASSQDLWSHEQYF.

This clonotype was detected ten times or more. CDR3 region: CAGSNTGELFF. CDR3 coding DNA: TGTGCCGGATCGAACACCGGGGAGCTGTTTTTT. The chain employs TRBV2 and TRBJ2-2, with D hard to call. The CDR3 sequence is 11 residues long. Germline CDR1 SNHLY, CDR2 FYNNEI. Trimming cost V 11 bases and J 0 bases, with 4 bases left between them.

This clonotype was detected only a few times. A far more abundant clone sits one base away, making this likely a read error. The V gene is TRBV28, the J gene TRBJ1-5, with 8 bases that match TRBD1. Germline loops: CDR1 MDHEN, CDR2 SYDVKM. CDR3 length equals 14 residues. CDR3 in amino acids: CASSLAGGKQPQHF. CDR3 nucleotides: TGTGCCAGCAGTTTAGCAGGGGGCAAACAGCCCCAGCATTTT.